This entry lists 26 T cell receptor beta chains sequenced from one sample in a study of CD8+ T cells in alopecia areata. The sorting of pooled cutaneous lymph node cells relied on CD4, CD8alpha, NKG2D, NKG2ACE and other markers. Extraction and reverse transcription of RNA yielded cDNA as the sequencing template. Sequencing was performed with immunoSEQ multiplex PCR; in TCRdb, only in-frame clones are kept and a portion is missing. The sample presents approximately 300,000 clones, none singletons. Specimen: CD4+ T cells sorted from a lymph node. These TCRs come from a C3H/HeJ mouse with alopecia areata. The mouse strain carries the MHC haplotype H2-k.

This clone has just a few counts. Gene names are the mouse ones. The observed sequence ends 4 residues before the CDR3 terminus, with the missing tail filled in from the germline J gene. This same CDR3 is encoded by further DNA sequences in the sample. The chain joins TRBV1 to TRBJ2-3; 7 positions match TRBD2. This CDR3 is 15 amino acids long. V shed 3 bases and J 0 bases; nucleotides not matched to a gene: 3. Germline lookup yields CDR1 NSQYPW and CDR2 LRSPGD (reference sequence). CDR3: CTCSAGTVSAETLYF. The sequenced part of the CDR3 DNA is TGCACCTGCAGTGCGGGGACTGTTAGTGCAGAA. The full variable domain, rest sourced from reference TRBV1 and TRBJ2-3, is VTLLEQNPRWRLVPRGQAVNLRCILKNSQYPWMSWYQQDLQKQLQWLFTLRSPGDKEVKSLPGADYLATRVTDTELRLQVANMSQGRTLYCTCSAGTVSAETLYFGSGTRLTVL.

This clone was observed a handful of times. The germline and genes are mouse ones. The CDR3 end is not reached by the read, which stops 4 residues before it; the germline J gene fills it in. The chain uses TRBV5 and TRBJ2-3; D is ambiguous. Per the germline V gene, CDR1 is LGHNA and CDR2 is YNLKQL (reference sequence). V lost 4 bases and J lost 0, with 11 bases in between. The CDR3 contains 15 residues. The CDR3: CASSPQKGSAETLYF. The DNA read from the CDR3 is TGTGCCAGCAGCCCCCAGAAGGGTAGTGCAGAA.

This clone occurred a few times. The gene names given are mouse names. The CDR3 is cut off 4 residues early in the read; its end comes from the germline J gene. The chain has TRBV1 and TRBJ2-1; 9 bases are shared with TRBD1. Looked up from germline, CDR1 is NSQYPW and CDR2 is LRSPGD (reference sequence). The CDR3 has 15 amino acids. CDR3 bases read: TGCACCTGCAGTGCCGGGACAGGGACGATTACT. This encodes CTCSAGTGTIT. The CDR3 in its entirety is CTCSAGTGTITEQFF.

Turning to this clone: The gene names here belong to mouse. The CDR3 is cut off 4 residues early in the read; its end comes from the germline J gene. J is TRBJ2-2 and V is TRBV19, with TRBD1 as a possible D gene (6 bases). Trimming took off 4 bases at V and 3 bases at J, with 10 bases between the two ends. The CDR3 totals 14 residues. Per the germline V gene, CDR1 is FNHDT and CDR2 is SITEND (reference sequence). CDR3 bases read: TGTGCCAGCAGTCGACAGGTGGACACCGGG. Encoded protein: CASSRQVDTG. The full-length CDR3 reads as CASSRQVDTGQLYF.

This clone was counted many times. Gene names and germline match the mouse. The CDR3 end falls 4 residues outside the read, so it is completed with the germline J gene. The chain recombines TRBV5 with TRBJ2-5; TRBD2 might be the D (5 bases). This CDR3 is built from 13 residues. CDR1 is LGHNA and CDR2 is YNLKQL in the germline V gene (reference sequence). The sequenced CDR3 bases are TGTGCCAGCAGCCAAGATGGGGAGGAC. Its protein is CASSQDGED. The CDR3 in full is CASSQDGEDTQYF.

Turning to this clone: The listed genes are named as in mouse. The covered CDR3 bases are TGTGCCAGCAGGCCTACCGGGACAAAAAACTCC. Translation: CASRPTGTKNS. The whole CDR3 region reads CASRPTGTKNSDYTF. The rearrangement links TRBV13-3 to TRBJ1-2; a weak D match, TRBD1 (6 bases). The sequence runs out 4 residues before the end of the CDR3; the remainder is reconstructed from the germline J gene. Trimming shortened V by 5 bases and J by 1 base, and 15 bases separated the two germline ends. Germline assignment: CDR1 NNHDY and CDR2 SYVADS. This CDR3 spans 15 amino acids.

Concerning this clone: Genes and germline come from the mouse. The read stops 4 residues short of the end of the CDR3; the missing end is completed from the germline J gene. The V and J genes are TRBV14 and TRBJ1-2; 7 nucleotides align to TRBD1. From germline, CDR1 is SGHDT and CDR2 FRDEAV. The CDR3 sequence is 13 residues long. Germline trimming cut 5 bases from V and 2 bases from J; bases unmatched to any gene: 3. CDR3 sequence reads: CASSSTGNSDYTF. The sequenced CDR3 bases are TGTGCCAGCAGCTCGACAGGGAACTCC.

With regard to this clone: Gene names denote mouse genes. The CDR3 end lies 4 residues beyond the end of the read and is filled in from the germline J gene. The chain recombines TRBV29 with TRBJ2-5, with a possible D match to TRBD1 (6 bases). CDR1 is MSHET and CDR2 is SYDVDS in the germline V gene. Trimming took off 7 bases at V and 2 bases at J, with 10 bases between the two ends. The CDR3 is 13 residues long. Here the CDR3 reads CASTRGGQDTQYF. The part of the CDR3 DNA that was read is TGTGCTAGCACCAGAGGGGGCCAAGAC. Full variable domain (missing parts from reference TRBV29 and TRBJ2-5): DMKVTQMPRYLIKRMGENVLLECGQDMSHETMYWYRQDPGLGLQLIYISYDVDSNSEGDIPKGYRVSRKKREHFSLILDSAKTNQTSVYFCASTRGGQDTQYFGPGTRLLVL.

Turning to this clone: Gene names refer to mouse genes. The observed sequence ends 4 residues before the CDR3 terminus, with the missing tail filled in from the germline J gene. The sample has other DNA sequences that encode this CDR3 too. V and J are TRBV13-3 and TRBJ2-5, with 9 bases that match TRBD2. Germline V gene data show CDR1 as NNHDY and CDR2 as SYVADS. This CDR3 spans 14 amino acids. Losses at the gene ends were 2 bases for V and 3 bases for J; bases not matched to a gene: 1. CDR3 DNA (partial): TGTGCCAGCAGTGACTGGGGGGGTCAAGAC. Encoded protein: CASSDWGGQD. In full, the CDR3 reads CASSDWGGQDTQYF.

Comments on this clone: All gene names here are mouse names. Coverage ceases 4 residues before the CDR3 finishes, and the germline J gene fills in the end. This rearrangement joins TRBV31 to TRBJ2-3, with 10 bases lining up with TRBD2. The CDR3 extends over 16 amino acids. V lost 2 bases, J lost 0 bases, and 5 bases stayed unmatched. Germline lookup yields CDR1 GKSSPN and CDR2 SITVG. The CDR3 bases that were read are TGTGCCTGGAGTACGGGACTGGGGTCTAGTGCAGAA. Encoded protein: CAWSTGLGSSAE. The full CDR3 protein reads CAWSTGLGSSAETLYF.

A few counts support this clone. The listed genes are named as in mouse. The read terminates 4 residues before the CDR3 end, so the remaining end is supplied by the germline J gene. This chain joins TRBV13-1 and TRBJ2-5; TRBD2 matches 8 bases. CDR1 and CDR2 (germline): NSHNY, SYGAGN. This CDR3 spans 17 amino acids. The V gene end was trimmed by 3 bases and the J gene end by 0 bases; junction bases not matched to a gene: 9. CDR3 region: CASSAVPGLANQDTQYF. The part of the CDR3 DNA that was read is TGTGCCAGCAGTGCCGTCCCGGGACTGGCGAACCAAGAC.

This clone occurred a few times. The germline and genes are mouse ones. The read ends 4 residues shy of where the CDR3 ends; the end is completed using the germline J gene. The rearrangement links TRBV13-1 to TRBJ2-7; 7 bases line up with TRBD2. The CDR3 consists of 14 residues. Looked up from germline, CDR1 is NSHNY and CDR2 is SYGAGN. CDR3 sequence reads: CASSAQTGRYEQYF. The covered CDR3 bases are TGTGCCAGCAGTGCCCAGACTGGGAGATAT.

This clone was picked up a small number of times. Gene labels here are mouse ones. CDR3 bases read: TGTGCCAGCACTCCGGGACAGGGGATCTAT. It translates to CASTPGQGIY. The entire CDR3 sequence reads CASTPGQGIYEQYF. This rearrangement joins TRBV19 to TRBJ2-7; 10 bases are a match to TRBD1. The sequenced fragment ends 4 residues before the CDR3 boundary, so the rest is inferred from the germline J gene. V lost 6 bases and J lost 3; bases outside the gene matches: 6. This CDR3 is 14 amino acids long. Germline V gives CDR1 FNHDT, CDR2 SITEND (reference sequence).

At least ten counts were recorded for this clone. Genes here carry mouse names. The read gets to within 4 residues of the CDR3 end, and the germline J gene fills in the rest. V usage is TRBV14 and J usage is TRBJ2-1; TRBD1 is a possible D gene (5 bases). This CDR3 has 15 amino acids. V was clipped by 4 bases and J by 4 bases, with 15 bases between them. CDR1 SGHDT and CDR2 FRDEAV come from the germline V gene. CDR3 DNA (partial): TGTGCCAGCAGTCCCCCGTGGCAGGGTTATGCT. This translates into CASSPPWQGYA. The whole CDR3 is CASSPPWQGYAEQFF.

This clone has a handful of counts. Given a much more abundant clone one base away, this may be a read error. Gene labels here are mouse ones. The CDR3 end is not reached by the read, which stops 4 residues before it; the germline J gene fills it in. This chain links TRBV2 with TRBJ2-5; 8 positions match TRBD1. From germline, CDR1 is LGHNA and CDR2 YSYQKL. The CDR3 extends over 14 amino acids. The part of the CDR3 DNA that was read is TGTGCCAGCAGCCAAGACAGGGGGCGAGAC. Translated: CASSQDRGRD. The whole CDR3 region reads CASSQDRGRDTQYF. The variable domain in full, completed from reference TRBV2 and TRBJ2-5, reads DPKIIQKPKYLVAVTGSEKILICEQYLGHNAMYWYRQSAKKPLEFMFSYSYQKLMDNQTASSRFQPQSSKKNHLDLQITALKPDDSATYFCASSQDRGRDTQYFGPGTRLLVL.

With respect to this clone: The germline and genes are mouse ones. The CDR3 goes on 4 residues after the read ends, and that part is filled in from the germline J gene. The chain couples TRBV13-2 to TRBJ2-7; 7 nucleotides match TRBD1. CDR3 length: 12 amino acids. CDR1 and CDR2 from the germline V gene are NNHNN and SYGAGS (reference sequence). CDR3 DNA, as far as it was read: TGTGCCAGCGGTGAGCAGGGGGAT. Translating it yields CASGEQGD. The whole CDR3 is CASGEQGDEQYF.

This clone was detected a few times. Gene names are the mouse ones. The read ends 4 residues before the CDR3 terminus; that terminus is restored from the germline J gene. The genes are TRBV29 and TRBJ2-4; a possible D gene is TRBD1 (5 bases). The germline V gene encodes CDR1 MSHET and CDR2 SYDVDS. This CDR3 is built from 11 residues. The DNA read from the CDR3 is TGTGCTAGCCGCAGGGTTAAC. Translating it yields CASRRVN. The full-length CDR3 reads as CASRRVNTLYF.

There are a few counts of this clone. Gene names and germline match the mouse. The read terminates 4 residues ahead of where the CDR3 ends, so the germline J gene completes it. This chain joins TRBV13-2 and TRBJ1-2, with a weak D call TRBD1 (6 bases). CDR3 length: 15 amino acids. Germline values: CDR1 NNHNN, CDR2 SYGAGS (reference sequence). The CDR3 reads CASGDGTGGARDYTF. The sequenced part of the CDR3 DNA is TGTGCCAGCGGTGATGGGACTGGGGGGGCGCGC.

This clone has ten or more counts. These gene names are mouse names. The sequence runs out 3 residues before the end of the CDR3; the remainder is reconstructed from the germline J gene. Other DNA variants within this sample encode the same CDR3. V usage is TRBV1 and J usage is TRBJ1-6, with D hard to call. TRBJ1-6 is identified as an open reading frame with a role that is uncertain. The CDR3 is 14 residues long. V lost 0 bases, J lost 3 bases, and 3 bases lay in between. From germline, CDR1 is NSQYPW and CDR2 LRSPGD (reference sequence). CDR3 region: CTCSAEGYNSPLYF. The CDR3 DNA, read in part, is TGCACCTGCAGTGCAGAGGGCTATAATTCGCCC.

Points on this clone: Each gene name is a mouse one. The covered CDR3 bases are TGTGCCTGGAGTCAGGGACTGGGGGAAGAC. Translating it yields CAWSQGLGED. The full CDR3 is CAWSQGLGEDTQYF. The chain links TRBV31 to TRBJ2-5; 11 nucleotides align to TRBD2. Coverage ceases 4 residues before the CDR3 finishes, and the germline J gene fills in the end. Germline CDR1 GKSSPN, CDR2 SITVG. The CDR3 is 14 amino acids.

This clone was counted only a few times. The gene names here belong to mouse. Read coverage stops 4 residues before the CDR3 terminus; the germline J gene supplies the remainder. The chain joins TRBV5 to TRBJ2-1, with 11 bases matching TRBD2. V lost 3 bases to trimming and J lost 0 bases; unmatched junction nucleotides: 7. This CDR3 region has 18 residues. The germline gives CDR1 LGHNA, CDR2 YNLKQL (reference sequence). The sequenced part of the CDR3 DNA is TGTGCCAGCAGCCAGCCGGGACTGGGGGTTTATAACTATGCT. Its protein is CASSQPGLGVYNYA. The entire CDR3 protein reads CASSQPGLGVYNYAEQFF.

The table lists this clone with a few counts. Genes and germline come from the mouse. Read coverage stops 4 residues before the CDR3 terminus; the germline J gene supplies the remainder. The chain is built from TRBV31 and TRBJ2-7; 12 nucleotides agree with TRBD2. The CDR3 covers 15 residues. J gave up 0 bases and V 5 bases, and 5 bases lay outside the gene matches. Germline V CDR1 and CDR2: GKSSPN, SITVG. The CDR3 sequence is CAWGTGGRSSYEQYF. The CDR3 bases that were read are TGTGCCTGGGGGACTGGGGGGCGGAGCTCCTAT.

A few counts support this clone. The gene symbols are mouse symbols. Read coverage stops 4 residues before the CDR3 terminus; the germline J gene supplies the remainder. The chain links TRBV1 to TRBJ2-2; 7 bases are a match to TRBD1. CDR1 and CDR2 (germline): NSQYPW, LRSPGD (reference sequence). The V gene end was trimmed by 0 bases and the J gene end by 2 bases; junction bases not matched to a gene: 3. The CDR3 has 16 residues. The CDR3 bases that were read are TGCACCTGCAGTGCAGATCTGGGACAGAACACCGGG. Residues: CTCSADLGQNTG. The entire CDR3 is CTCSADLGQNTGQLYF.

Concerning this clone itself: Gene names are mouse gene names. The missing CDR3 end, 4 residues past where the read stops, is filled in from the germline J gene. In the same sample, other DNA sequences code for this CDR3. The rearrangement uses TRBV5 and TRBJ1-1; D perhaps matches TRBD1 (5 bases). V gave up 4 bases and J gave up 3 bases, with 6 bases separating them. The CDR3 spans 12 residues. In germline, CDR1 is LGHNA, CDR2 YNLKQL (reference sequence). The covered CDR3 bases are TGTGCCAGCAGCCCACAGGACACA. Translated: CASSPQDT. The full-length CDR3 reads as CASSPQDTEVFF.

Remarks on this clone: Any gene name here is a mouse gene name. The read terminates 4 residues ahead of where the CDR3 ends, so the germline J gene completes it. The rearrangement uses TRBV19 and TRBJ2-5; D might be TRBD1 (6 bases). The V end lost 3 bases, the J end lost 3 bases, and 11 bases lay between the germline ends. The germline CDR1 and CDR2 sequences are FNHDT and SITEND (reference sequence). The CDR3 runs 14 residues. The CDR3 reads CASSTGTIQDTQYF. The sequenced part of the CDR3 DNA is TGTGCCAGCAGTACCGGGACAATACAAGAC.

Note on this clone: The gene symbols are mouse symbols. The read ends 4 residues shy of where the CDR3 ends; the end is completed using the germline J gene. The chain couples TRBV19 to TRBJ2-3; maybe TRBD1 (5 bases). The V end was cut by 5 bases, the J end by 3 bases, with 13 bases between. CDR3 size: 14 residues. Germline V gene lookup returns CDR1 FNHDT and CDR2 SITEND (reference sequence). The CDR3 loop reads CASRFAGMAETLYF. The covered CDR3 bases are TGTGCCAGCAGATTCGCAGGGATGGCAGAA.